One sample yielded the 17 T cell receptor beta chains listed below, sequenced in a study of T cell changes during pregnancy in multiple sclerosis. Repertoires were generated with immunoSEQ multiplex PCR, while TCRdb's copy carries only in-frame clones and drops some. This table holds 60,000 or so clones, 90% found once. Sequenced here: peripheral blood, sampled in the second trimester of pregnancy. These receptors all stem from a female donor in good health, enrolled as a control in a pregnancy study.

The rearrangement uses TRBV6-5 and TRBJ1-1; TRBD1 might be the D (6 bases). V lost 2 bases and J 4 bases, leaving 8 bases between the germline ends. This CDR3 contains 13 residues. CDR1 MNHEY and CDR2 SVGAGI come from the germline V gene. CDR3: CASSYRGSTEAFF. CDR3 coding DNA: TGTGCCAGCAGTTACAGGGGGAGCACTGAAGCTTTCTTT.

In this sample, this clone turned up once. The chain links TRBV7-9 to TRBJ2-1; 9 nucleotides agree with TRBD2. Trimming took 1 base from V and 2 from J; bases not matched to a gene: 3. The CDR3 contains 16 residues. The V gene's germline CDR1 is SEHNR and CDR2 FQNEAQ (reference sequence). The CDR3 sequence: CASSLGLAETYNEQFF. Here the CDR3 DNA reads TGTGCCAGCAGCTTAGGACTAGCGGAGACCTACAATGAGCAGTTCTTC.

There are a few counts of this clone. The CDR3 sequence is CASSLSTGNTEAFF. CDR3 bases: TGTGCCAGCAGCTTATCTACAGGGAACACTGAAGCTTTCTTT. The V gene is TRBV5-6, the J gene TRBJ1-1; tentatively, D is TRBD1 (5 bases). CDR3 length: 14 residues. Germline V gives CDR1 SGHDT, CDR2 YYEEEE. The ends were cut back, 2 bases at V and 1 base at J, with 9 bases in the middle.

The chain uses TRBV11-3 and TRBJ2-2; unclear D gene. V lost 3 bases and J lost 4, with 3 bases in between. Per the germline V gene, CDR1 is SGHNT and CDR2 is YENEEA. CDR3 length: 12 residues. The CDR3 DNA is TGTGCCAGCAGCTTCTTCACCGGGGAGCTGTTTTTT. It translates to CASSFFTGELFF. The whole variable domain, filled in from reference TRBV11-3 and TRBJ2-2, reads EAGVVQSPRYKIIEKKQPVAFWCNPISGHNTLYWYLQNLGQGPELLIRYENEEAVDDSQLPKDRFSAERLKGVDSTLKIQPAELGDSAVYLCASSFFTGELFFGEGSRLTVL.

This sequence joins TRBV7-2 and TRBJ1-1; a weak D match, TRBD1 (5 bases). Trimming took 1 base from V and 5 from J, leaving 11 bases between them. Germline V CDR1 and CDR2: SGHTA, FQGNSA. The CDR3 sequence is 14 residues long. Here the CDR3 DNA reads TGTGCCAGCAGCTTAGGACCCGGGGGGACTGAAGCTTTCTTT. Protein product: CASSLGPGGTEAFF.

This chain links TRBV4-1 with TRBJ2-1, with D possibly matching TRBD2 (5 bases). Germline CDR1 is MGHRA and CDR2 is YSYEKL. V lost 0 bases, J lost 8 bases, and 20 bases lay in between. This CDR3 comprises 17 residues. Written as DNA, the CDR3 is TGCGCCAGCAGCCAAGAAGGCGGACTGAAAAATAGGTATGAGCAGTTCTTC. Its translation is CASSQEGGLKNRYEQFF.

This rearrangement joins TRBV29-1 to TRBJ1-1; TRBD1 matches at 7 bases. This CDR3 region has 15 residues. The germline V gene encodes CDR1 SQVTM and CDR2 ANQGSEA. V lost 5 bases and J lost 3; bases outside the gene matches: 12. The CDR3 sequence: CSVSNRGVPHTEAFF. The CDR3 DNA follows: TGCAGCGTTTCCAACAGGGGTGTCCCGCACACTGAAGCTTTCTTT.

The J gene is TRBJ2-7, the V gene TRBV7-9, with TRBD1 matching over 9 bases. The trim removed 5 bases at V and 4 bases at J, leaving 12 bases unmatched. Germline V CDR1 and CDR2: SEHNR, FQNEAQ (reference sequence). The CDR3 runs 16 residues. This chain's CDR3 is CASSLGQGLRSYEQYF. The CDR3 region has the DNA TGTGCCAGCAGCCTGGGACAGGGCCTACGTTCGTACGAGCAGTACTTC.

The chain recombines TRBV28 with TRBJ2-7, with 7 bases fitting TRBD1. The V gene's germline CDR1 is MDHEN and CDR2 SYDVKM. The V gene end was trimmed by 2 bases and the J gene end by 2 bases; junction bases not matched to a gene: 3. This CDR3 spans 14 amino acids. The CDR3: CASSLVGTAYEQYF. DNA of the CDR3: TGTGCCAGCAGTTTAGTAGGGACAGCCTACGAGCAGTACTTC.

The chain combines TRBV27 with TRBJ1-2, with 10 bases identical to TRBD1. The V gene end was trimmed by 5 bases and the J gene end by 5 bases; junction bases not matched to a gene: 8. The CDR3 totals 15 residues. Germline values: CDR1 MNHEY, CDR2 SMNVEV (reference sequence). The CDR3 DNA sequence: TGTGCCAGCAGTACCTCGACAGGGGGCTGGTATGGCTACACCTTC. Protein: CASSTSTGGWYGYTF.

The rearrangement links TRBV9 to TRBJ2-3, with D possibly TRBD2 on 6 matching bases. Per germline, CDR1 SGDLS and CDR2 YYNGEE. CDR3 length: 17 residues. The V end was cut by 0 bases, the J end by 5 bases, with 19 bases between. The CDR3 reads CASSVDPPGLLRDTQYF. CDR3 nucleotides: TGTGCCAGCAGCGTAGATCCTCCGGGACTCTTAAGAGATACGCAGTATTTT.

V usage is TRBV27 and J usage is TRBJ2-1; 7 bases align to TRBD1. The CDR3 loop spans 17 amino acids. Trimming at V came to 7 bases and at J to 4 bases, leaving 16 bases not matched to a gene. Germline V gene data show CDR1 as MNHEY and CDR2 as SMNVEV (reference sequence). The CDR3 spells CASTQRGPQTRYNEQFF. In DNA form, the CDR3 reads TGTGCCAGCACGCAGAGGGGGCCTCAAACCCGGTACAATGAGCAGTTCTTC.

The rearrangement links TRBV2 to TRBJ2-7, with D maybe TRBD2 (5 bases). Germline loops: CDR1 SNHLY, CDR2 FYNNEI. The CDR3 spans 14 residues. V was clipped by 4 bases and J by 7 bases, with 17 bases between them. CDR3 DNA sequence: TGTGCCAGCAGTGGATGGGGAGCGCCGGGGGAGCAGTACTTC. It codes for CASSGWGAPGEQYF.

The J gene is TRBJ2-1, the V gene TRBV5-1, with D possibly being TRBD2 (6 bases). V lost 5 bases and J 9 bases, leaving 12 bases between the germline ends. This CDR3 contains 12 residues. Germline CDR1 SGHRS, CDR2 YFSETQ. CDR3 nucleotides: TGCGCCAGCAGGGGAGGAGGGGTTGAGCAGTTCTTC. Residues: CASRGGGVEQFF.

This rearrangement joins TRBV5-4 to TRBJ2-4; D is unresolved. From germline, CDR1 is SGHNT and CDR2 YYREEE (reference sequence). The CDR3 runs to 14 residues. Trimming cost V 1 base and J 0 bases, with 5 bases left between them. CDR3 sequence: CASSLYPAKNIQYF. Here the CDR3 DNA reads TGTGCCAGCAGCTTGTATCCAGCCAAAAACATTCAGTACTTC.

The CDR3 loop reads CASSQERASGSDTQYF. The CDR3 DNA follows: TGTGCCAGCAGCCAAGAACGAGCTAGCGGCTCAGATACGCAGTATTTT. The chain links TRBV4-2 to TRBJ2-3; 7 nucleotides agree with TRBD2. The CDR3 is 16 amino acids. V shed 0 bases, J shed 4 bases, and the junction held 7 bases outside the gene matches. CDR1 is LGHNA, CDR2 YNFKEQ, per germline.

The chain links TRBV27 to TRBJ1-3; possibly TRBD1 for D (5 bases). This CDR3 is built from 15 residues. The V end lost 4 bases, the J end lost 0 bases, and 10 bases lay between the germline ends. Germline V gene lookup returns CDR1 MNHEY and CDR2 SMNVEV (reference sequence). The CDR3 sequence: CASSYQGTSGNTIYF. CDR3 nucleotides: TGTGCCAGCAGTTACCAGGGAACCTCTGGAAACACCATATATTTT.